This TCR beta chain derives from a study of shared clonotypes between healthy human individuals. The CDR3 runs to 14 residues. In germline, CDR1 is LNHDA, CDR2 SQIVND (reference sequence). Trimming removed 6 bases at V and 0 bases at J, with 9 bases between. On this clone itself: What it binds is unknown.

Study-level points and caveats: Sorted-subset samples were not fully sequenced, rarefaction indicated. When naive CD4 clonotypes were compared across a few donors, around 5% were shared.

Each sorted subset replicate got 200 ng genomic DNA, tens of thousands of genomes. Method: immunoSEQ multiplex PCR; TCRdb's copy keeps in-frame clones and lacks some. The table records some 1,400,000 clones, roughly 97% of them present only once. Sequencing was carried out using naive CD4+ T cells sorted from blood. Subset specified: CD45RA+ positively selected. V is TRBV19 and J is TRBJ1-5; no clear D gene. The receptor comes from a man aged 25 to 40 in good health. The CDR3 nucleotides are TGTGCCAGTAGGGGCCTACTTAGCAATCAGCCCCAGCATTTT. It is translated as CASRGLLSNQPQHF.